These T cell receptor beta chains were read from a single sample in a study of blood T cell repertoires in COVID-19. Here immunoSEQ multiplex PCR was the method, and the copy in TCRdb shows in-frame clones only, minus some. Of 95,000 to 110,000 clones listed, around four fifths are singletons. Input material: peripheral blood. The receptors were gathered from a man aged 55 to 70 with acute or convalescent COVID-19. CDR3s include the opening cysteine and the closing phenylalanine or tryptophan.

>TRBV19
CASSIVAGELFF
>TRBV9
CASSVMSQNTEAFF
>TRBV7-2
CASSLVVRDSGYTF
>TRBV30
CAWSVLTRTVNNSPLHF
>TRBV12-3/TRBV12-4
CASRRQGWQPQHF
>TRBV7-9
CASSISGYGELFF
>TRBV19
CASSIGGLETQYF
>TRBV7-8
CASSSGLAGLGSEQFF
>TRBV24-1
CATSRQALGGELFF
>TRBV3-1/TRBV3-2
CASSRHRDRGIGNYGYTF
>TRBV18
CASGSGGDSPLHF
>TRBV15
CATAFRGAAEAFF
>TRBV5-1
CASSEGTGGTDTQYF
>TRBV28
CASRNEGHRSYEQYF
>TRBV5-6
CASSLGEFRASNEKLFF
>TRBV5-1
CASSLVPAGEADTQYF
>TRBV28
CASVTGQSYQPQHF
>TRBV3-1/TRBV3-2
CASSHSAGNTIYF
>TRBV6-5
CASSWGGGYTF
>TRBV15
CATSRDNSRASGHHNEQFF
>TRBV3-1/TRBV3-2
CASSQLQVGGSDTQYF
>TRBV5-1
CASSTMGLASTGELFF
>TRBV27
CASSPLAGRSTDTQYF
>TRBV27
CASSRQGSLYEQYF
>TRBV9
CASSVAGSPNNEQFF
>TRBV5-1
CASSLAGRQETQYF
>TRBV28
CASSFDRVYGYTF
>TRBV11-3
CASSPTGSRETQYF
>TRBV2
CASSRDRGGGQPQHF
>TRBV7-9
CASSPRTGQETQYF
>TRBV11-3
CASSLRGQGQETQYF
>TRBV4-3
CASSLTGAYNEQFF
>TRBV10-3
CAISDSGDSPLHF
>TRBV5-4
CASSRGGLNTGELFF
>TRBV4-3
CASSLGTEWYTEAFF
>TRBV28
CASKIAGGAYGYTF
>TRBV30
CAWSVKGTGVTGELFF
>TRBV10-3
CAISERTENTEAFF
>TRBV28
CASSPTGRGPDTQYF
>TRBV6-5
CASSSLTDTQYF
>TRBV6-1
CASSDDSKIIKRPQHF
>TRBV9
CASSLGLAGGNEQFF
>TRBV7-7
CASSRDYYNEQFF
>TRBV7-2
CASSLGGVGEQYF
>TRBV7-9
CASSSDSALGKLFF